The 23 T cell receptor beta chains below all came from one sample that was sequenced in a study of cytomegalovirus exposure and HLA in healthy donors. Researchers ran the PCR with 60 Vbeta and 13 Jbeta primers. Clones were read by immunoSEQ multiplex PCR, and TCRdb kept only the in-frame ones, dropping some. The table includes roughly 130,000 clones, 81% detected once. The specimen sequenced was PBMCs. These receptors were taken from a man younger than 35 in good health and CMV-seronegative.

In this sample, this clone turned up once. The V gene is TRBV15, the J gene TRBJ2-1; 7 positions agree with TRBD1. The trim removed 4 bases at V and 0 bases at J, leaving 9 bases unmatched. This CDR3 spans 17 amino acids. Germline-derived CDR1 and CDR2 are LNHNV and YYDKDF (reference sequence). The DNA of the CDR3 is TGTGCCACCAGCATCTTTAGGGACAGAAGCTCCTACAATGAGCAGTTCTTC. Encoded protein: CATSIFRDRSSYNEQFF. Based on the CDR3 plus reference TRBV15 and TRBJ2-1, the full variable domain is DAMVIQNPRYQVTQFGKPVTLSCSQTLNHNVMYWYQQKSSQAPKLLFHYYDKDFNNEADTPDNFQSRRPNTSFCFLDIRSPGLGDTAMYLCATSIFRDRSSYNEQFFGPGTRLTVL.

This clone was observed a handful of times. The CDR3 DNA sequence: TGTGCCAGCAGCCTCATTACTTCAGTGCACCTAGGGGCAGATACGCAGTATTTT. Translation gives CASSLITSVHLGADTQYF. The chain carries TRBV9 and TRBJ2-3; D is perhaps TRBD1 (5 bases). From germline, CDR1 is SGDLS and CDR2 YYNGEE. This CDR3 is 18 amino acids long. Trimming removed 4 bases from V and 4 bases from J, with 25 bases in between.

This chain uses TRBV9 with TRBJ2-3, with D possibly matching TRBD2 (6 bases). Germline V gives CDR1 SGDLS, CDR2 YYNGEE. The V end lost 1 base, the J end lost 1 base, and 7 bases lay between the germline ends. The CDR3 is made up of 14 amino acids. As DNA, the CDR3 is TGTGCCAGCAGCGTAAGGGAGGGCACAGATACGCAGTATTTT. Amino acids: CASSVREGTDTQYF.

V usage is TRBV30 and J usage is TRBJ1-1, with D perhaps TRBD1 (5 bases). Germline lookup yields CDR1 GTSNPN and CDR2 SVGIG (reference sequence). This CDR3 has 13 residues. Trimming pared 1 base from V and 2 bases from J, leaving 8 bases between. The CDR3 nucleotides read TGTGCCTGGAGTGCAGGGACTAACACTGAAGCTTTCTTT. Residues: CAWSAGTNTEAFF.

J is TRBJ2-7 and V is TRBV7-2; D gene unclear. This CDR3 comprises 13 residues. V shed 3 bases and J shed 5 bases, with 11 bases lying between them. Germline CDR1 is SGHTA and CDR2 is FQGNSA. This CDR3 reads CASSFDPRNEQYF. The CDR3 DNA reads TGTGCCAGCAGCTTCGACCCCAGGAACGAGCAGTACTTC.

The CDR3, as DNA: TGCGCCAGCAGCCAAGGCCTCTTGGGGACAGGGCTTGGTGGAAACACCATATATTTT. It encodes CASSQGLLGTGLGGNTIYF. The chain recombines TRBV4-1 with TRBJ1-3; TRBD1 matches 9 bases. The CDR3 spans 19 residues. V shed 1 base, J shed 3 bases, and the junction held 13 bases outside the gene matches. In germline, CDR1 is MGHRA, CDR2 YSYEKL.

The chain recombines TRBV7-9 with TRBJ2-7; D possibly corresponds to TRBD2 (5 bases). The germline V gene has CDR1 SEHNR and CDR2 FQNEAQ (reference sequence). V shed 7 bases and J shed 6 bases, with 13 bases lying between them. The CDR3 is 12 amino acids. This chain's CDR3 is CASTPGGSEQYF. CDR3 DNA sequence: TGTGCCAGCACCCCAGGAGGATCCGAGCAGTACTTC.

The chain carries TRBV30 and TRBJ2-7; D gene uncertain. The V gene's germline CDR1 is GTSNPN and CDR2 SVGIG (reference sequence). Trimming cost V 0 bases and J 2 bases, with 14 bases left between them. The CDR3 totals 15 residues. The CDR3 bases are TGTGCCTGGAGTGTAGGTCTTACTGCGGCCTACGAGCAGTACTTC. Amino acid sequence: CAWSVGLTAAYEQYF.

V and J are TRBV5-8 and TRBJ2-7, with D perhaps matching TRBD1 (6 bases). Trimming pared 2 bases from V and 6 bases from J, leaving 12 bases between. The CDR3 has 13 residues. Germline V gene data show CDR1 as SGHTS and CDR2 as YDEGEE. CDR3 residues: CASSFTGSIEQYF. The CDR3 DNA reads as TGTGCCAGCAGCTTTACAGGGTCGATCGAGCAGTACTTC. The variable domain in full, with the rest retrieved from reference TRBV5-8 and TRBJ2-7, is EAGVTQSPTHLIKTRGQQATLRCSPISGHTSVYWYQQALGLGLQFLLWYDEGEERNRGNFPPRFSGRQFPNYSSELNVNALELEDSALYLCASSFTGSIEQYFGPGTRLTVT.

V gene TRBV5-6 combines with J gene TRBJ2-7; no clear D. V lost 4 bases, J lost 6 bases, and 8 bases lay in between. The CDR3 contains 11 residues. Germline CDR1 is SGHDT and CDR2 is YYEEEE. CDR3 bases: TGTGCCAGCAGCGGGCGCCTCGAGCAGTACTTC. It is translated as CASSGRLEQYF.

The gene calls are TRBV7-8 and TRBJ1-1, with 11 bases fitting TRBD1. V lost 5 bases, J lost 4 bases, and 9 bases stayed unmatched. CDR1 is SGHVS, CDR2 FQNEAQ, per germline. The CDR3 is made up of 16 amino acids. In DNA form, the CDR3 reads TGTGCCAGCAGCGTACAATCCGGGACAGGGGGCACTGAAGCTTTCTTT. Its translation: CASSVQSGTGGTEAFF.

The chain recombines TRBV6-1 with TRBJ1-6; no firm D call. Germline V gene data show CDR1 as MNHNS and CDR2 as SASEGT. There are 13 residues in the CDR3. V lost 4 bases and J lost 3, with 4 bases in between. This CDR3 reads CASSAFYNSPLHF. The CDR3 DNA is TGTGCCAGCAGTGCCTTCTATAATTCACCCCTCCACTTT.

V gene TRBV2 combines with J gene TRBJ1-5; tentative D call: TRBD1 (6 bases). The CDR3 has 15 residues. Trimming left V 7 bases short and J 2 bases short, with 15 bases between. The germline gives CDR1 SNHLY, CDR2 FYNNEI. CDR3 DNA sequence: TGTGCCAGCAAGAGCGGGACAAGGGGCAATCAGCCCCAGCATTTT. It specifies CASKSGTRGNQPQHF. The full variable domain, rest sourced from reference TRBV2 and TRBJ1-5, is EPEVTQTPSHQVTQMGQEVILRCVPISNHLYFYWYRQILGQKVEFLVSFYNNEISEKSEIFDDQFSVERPDGSNFTLKIRSTKLEDSAMYFCASKSGTRGNQPQHFGDGTRLSIL.

The V and J genes are TRBV30 and TRBJ2-7, with 7 bases aligning to TRBD1. The CDR3 runs to 12 residues. The junction had 6 bases not matched to a gene; V was cut back by 5 bases and J by 5 bases. Looked up from germline, CDR1 is GTSNPN and CDR2 is SVGIG (reference sequence). CDR3 in amino acids: CAWDREEHEQYF. CDR3 DNA sequence: TGTGCCTGGGACAGGGAAGAACACGAGCAGTACTTC. Supplemented by reference TRBV30 and TRBJ2-7, the full variable domain reads SQTIHQWPATLVQPVGSPLSLECTVEGTSNPNLYWYRQAAGRGLQLLFYSVGIGQISSEVPQNLSASRPQDRQFILSSKKLLLSDSGFYLCAWDREEHEQYFGPGTRLTVT.

This sequence joins TRBV28 and TRBJ2-1; TRBD2 matches 8 bases. From germline, CDR1 is MDHEN and CDR2 SYDVKM. The CDR3 contains 15 residues. Trimming at V came to 6 bases and at J to 8 bases, leaving 12 bases not matched to a gene. This chain's CDR3 is CASRETGLGRDEQFF. CDR3 DNA: TGTGCCAGCAGAGAGACGGGACTCGGGAGGGATGAGCAGTTCTTC.

Comment on this clone: At one end, the junction sequence differs from germline, possibly due to a read error. The rearrangement uses TRBV7-9 and TRBJ2-5; D might be TRBD1 (6 bases). This CDR3 contains 14 residues. The V gene's germline CDR1 is SEHNR and CDR2 FQNEAQ (reference sequence). CDR3 bases: TGTGCCAGCAGCCTGGACAGTTCGAAAGAGCCCCAGTACTTC. Encoded protein: CASSLDSSKEPQYF.

The chain couples TRBV10-3 to TRBJ1-2, with D unresolved. Per the germline V gene, CDR1 is ENHRY and CDR2 is SYGVKD. The CDR3 consists of 12 residues. V lost 6 bases, J lost 6 bases, and 11 bases lay in between. The CDR3 region is CAISRSRDGYTF. The CDR3 nucleotides read TGTGCCATCAGCCGATCGAGGGATGGCTACACCTTC.

This clone was found a few times. V and J are TRBV14 and TRBJ2-7, with D possibly being TRBD1 (6 bases). Trimming stripped 1 base from V and 3 bases from J, with 10 bases between. From germline, CDR1 is SGHDN and CDR2 FVKESK. This CDR3 contains 14 residues. The CDR3 sequence: CASSQGTEIYEQYF. For the CDR3, the DNA is TGTGCCAGCAGCCAAGGGACAGAGATCTACGAGCAGTACTTC.

The V call is TRBV9, the J call TRBJ2-1; 16 bases are a match to TRBD2. J gave up 0 bases and V 4 bases, and 7 bases lay outside the gene matches. The germline gives CDR1 SGDLS, CDR2 YYNGEE. The CDR3 contains 19 residues. CDR3 sequence: CASSTGTSGGALSYNEQFF. As DNA, the CDR3 is TGTGCCAGCAGCACCGGGACTAGCGGGGGGGCCCTCTCCTACAATGAGCAGTTCTTC.

This sequence joins TRBV28 and TRBJ1-1, with 7 bases identical to TRBD1. With 5 bases clipped from V and 7 bases from J, the junction kept 7 bases outside the gene matches. This CDR3 is built from 13 residues. CDR1 is MDHEN and CDR2 is SYDVKM in the germline V gene. CDR3 residues: CASSLRQGGEAFF. The CDR3 bases are TGTGCCAGCAGTCTTCGACAGGGTGGTGAAGCTTTCTTT.

This chain joins TRBV6-6 and TRBJ2-7, with 7 nucleotides matching TRBD1. Germline V gene lookup returns CDR1 MNHNY and CDR2 SVGAGI (reference sequence). The V segment lost 5 bases and the J segment 0 bases; nucleotides outside the gene matches: 10. The length of the CDR3 is 16 residues. The CDR3 sequence: CASSTRDSKNSYEQYF. The DNA of the CDR3 is TGTGCCAGCAGTACCCGGGACAGCAAAAACTCCTACGAGCAGTACTTC.

This rearrangement joins TRBV4-1 to TRBJ1-4; the match to TRBD1 covers 7 bases. This CDR3 contains 15 residues. V lost 4 bases and J lost 4; bases outside the gene matches: 6. CDR1 and CDR2 from the germline V gene are MGHRA and YSYEKL. This CDR3 reads CASSLGTAFNEKLFF. The CDR3 DNA is TGCGCCAGCAGCCTAGGGACAGCCTTTAATGAAAAACTGTTTTTT.

V is TRBV5-1 and J is TRBJ1-4; TRBD1 might be the D (6 bases). This CDR3 comprises 15 residues. The germline V gene has CDR1 SGHRS and CDR2 YFSETQ. V lost 2 bases and J lost 4, with 12 bases in between. CDR3 loop: CASSLQGRDNEKLFF. DNA of the CDR3: TGCGCCAGCAGCTTACAGGGTCGGGATAATGAAAAACTGTTTTTT. Filled out from reference TRBV5-1 and TRBJ1-4, the complete variable domain reads KAGVTQTPRYLIKTRGQQVTLSCSPISGHRSVSWYQQTPGQGLQFLFEYFSETQRNKGNFPGRFSGRQFSNSRSEMNVSTLELGDSALYLCASSLQGRDNEKLFFGSGTQLSVL.